This TCR beta chain was captured in a study of read filtering for tumor transcriptome and immune sequencing. Germline CDR1 is SGHAT and CDR2 is FQNNGV. This CDR3 has 12 residues. Trimming removed 1 base from V and 6 bases from J, with 4 bases in between. This clonotype was counted at least ten times. Molecular barcoded adaptors covering alpha/delta and beta/gamma chains were used on roughly 370 ng RNA. TCRdb called the reads again in MiXCR, with one record for every CDR3 protein. The repertoire consists of about 54,000 distinct CDR3 sequences, with about 12% occurring once and the leading ten covering 16%.

This TCR derives from a donor aged 40 or over with multiple myeloma. Source material: a population of CD138-negative cells sorted from bone marrow. This chain connects TRBV11-2 to TRBJ1-5; no firm D call. The CDR3, as DNA: TGTGCCAGCAGCTTAGGGGGTCAGCCCCAGCATTTT. This sequence encodes CASSLGGQPQHF.